Shown below are 18 T cell receptor beta chains from a single sample sequenced in a study of blood T cell repertoires in COVID-19. Sequencing used immunoSEQ multiplex PCR; TCRdb keeps in-frame clones, though not all of them. Among 30,000 to 40,000 clones listed, around 90% were seen once. The sequenced sample consisted of peripheral blood. The receptors come from a man aged 60 to 69 with active COVID-19.

The chain has TRBV19 and TRBJ1-2; D call uncertain. Trimming took 3 bases from V and 4 from J, leaving 15 bases between them. There are 15 residues in the CDR3. Germline V gene data show CDR1 as LNHDA and CDR2 as SQIVND (reference sequence). The CDR3 region has the DNA TGTGCCAGTAGTATCCCCCTCCGGAAGCGCTATGGCTACACCTTC. It specifies CASSIPLRKRYGYTF.

J is TRBJ1-5 and V is TRBV4-1; 8 bases line up with TRBD1. Germline assignment: CDR1 MGHRA and CDR2 YSYEKL. Germline trimming cut 0 bases from V and 7 bases from J; bases unmatched to any gene: 8. This CDR3 is built from 16 residues. CDR3 nucleotides: TGCGCCAGCAGCCAAGAACGGCAGGGGGCTAGACAGCCCCAGCATTTT. It codes for CASSQERQGARQPQHF.

This clone was detected only a few times. CDR3 sequence (DNA): TGTGCCAGCAGCCAGGGACTAGCGGTCCCCTACGAGCAGTACTTC. This gives the protein CASSQGLAVPYEQYF. The V call is TRBV5-4, the J call TRBJ2-7, with 11 positions matching TRBD2. Germline V gives CDR1 SGHNT, CDR2 YYREEE (reference sequence). The CDR3 runs to 15 residues. V trimming: 4 bases; J trimming: 2 bases; junction bases outside the gene matches: 5.

The genes are TRBV15 and TRBJ2-7, with D possibly being TRBD2 (5 bases). This CDR3 is built from 14 residues. From germline, CDR1 is LNHNV and CDR2 YYDKDF (reference sequence). The V end was cut by 0 bases, the J end by 6 bases, with 12 bases between. The CDR3: CATSRDKLEREQYF. For the CDR3, the DNA is TGTGCCACCAGCAGAGATAAACTAGAACGCGAGCAGTACTTC.

The chain employs TRBV7-6 and TRBJ2-7; no clear D. This CDR3 is built from 12 residues. Per the germline V gene, CDR1 is SGHVS and CDR2 is FNYEAQ. The ends were cut back, 5 bases at V and 1 base at J, with 6 bases in the middle. CDR3 nucleotide sequence: TGTGCCAGCAGCGCGACTTCCTACGAGCAGTACTTC. Its translation: CASSATSYEQYF.

J is TRBJ1-2 and V is TRBV7-9; 9 bases fit TRBD1. Germline CDR1 is SEHNR and CDR2 is FQNEAQ (reference sequence). V shed 6 bases and J 5 bases; nucleotides not matched to a gene: 13. This CDR3 is 16 amino acids long. CDR3 coding DNA: TGTGCCAGCAGTTCATTCCGGGACAGGGTGAGGTATGGCTACACCTTC. Protein product: CASSSFRDRVRYGYTF.

This sequence joins TRBV7-9 and TRBJ2-1, with 8 bases fitting TRBD1. Germline V gene data show CDR1 as SEHNR and CDR2 as FQNEAQ (reference sequence). V was clipped by 3 bases and J by 7 bases; unmatched bases: 8. There are 15 residues in the CDR3. The CDR3 protein is CASSFRTGRLNEQFF. CDR3 in DNA: TGTGCCAGCAGCTTTCGGACAGGGAGGCTAAATGAGCAGTTCTTC.

The CDR3 sequence: CASSLWGGRGTEAFF. The CDR3 nucleotides are TGTGCCAGCAGCTTGTGGGGGGGGCGGGGCACTGAAGCTTTCTTT. The rearrangement joins TRBV5-8 to TRBJ1-1; D possibly corresponds to TRBD1 (6 bases). CDR3 length: 15 amino acids. V lost 1 base and J lost 4, with 14 bases in between. Germline lookup yields CDR1 SGHTS and CDR2 YDEGEE.

J is TRBJ2-7 and V is TRBV18, with 7 bases lining up with TRBD1. V was clipped by 5 bases and J by 2 bases; unmatched bases: 6. The CDR3 has 14 residues. The germline V gene has CDR1 KGHSH and CDR2 LQKENI. CDR3: CASSTGQATYEQYF. The CDR3 DNA follows: TGTGCCAGCTCAACAGGACAGGCCACCTACGAGCAGTACTTC.

The V gene is TRBV3-1 (or the pseudogene TRBV3-2), the J gene TRBJ2-6; D uncertain. V lost 2 bases and J 11 bases, leaving 7 bases between the germline ends. Germline V lookup: CDR1 LGHDT, CDR2 YNNKEL (reference sequence). The CDR3 is made up of 12 amino acids. The CDR3 coding sequence is TGTGCCAGCAGCCAATCCGGAGACGTCCTGACTTTC. It codes for CASSQSGDVLTF.

CDR3 sequence: CASSLGQGAANEKLFF. Written as DNA, the CDR3 is TGTGCCAGCAGCCTCGGACAGGGGGCTGCTAATGAAAAACTGTTTTTT. This chain links TRBV7-9 with TRBJ1-4; 11 nucleotides agree with TRBD1. The CDR3 runs to 16 residues. J lost 3 bases, V lost 5 bases, and 5 bases had no gene match. Germline V gives CDR1 SEHNR, CDR2 FQNEAQ (reference sequence). Looking up the rest from reference TRBV7-9 and TRBJ1-4 gives the full variable domain: DTGVSQNPRHKITKRGQNVTFRCDPISEHNRLYWYRQTLGQGPEFLTYFQNEAQLEKSRLLSDRFSAERPKGSFSTLEIQRTEQGDSAMYLCASSLGQGAANEKLFFGSGTQLSVL.

This chain connects TRBV7-9 to TRBJ2-2; TRBD2 matches 10 bases. The germline CDR1 and CDR2 sequences are SEHNR and FQNEAQ (reference sequence). The CDR3 is 17 residues long. The trim removed 3 bases at V and 1 base at J, leaving 5 bases unmatched. The CDR3 reads CASSFLLAGMNTGELFF. CDR3 nucleotides: TGTGCCAGCAGCTTCCTACTAGCGGGGATGAACACCGGGGAGCTGTTTTTT.

The chain employs TRBV7-8 and TRBJ2-3; no firm D call. The CDR3 is 13 amino acids. The V gene lost 6 bases and the J gene lost 5 bases, with 12 bases spanning the gap. Germline V gene sequence: CDR1 SGHVS, CDR2 FQNEAQ. The CDR3 DNA sequence: TGTGCCAGCAGTCCCCCCCAACAAGATACGCAGTATTTT. It encodes CASSPPQQDTQYF.

The CDR3: CASSGGSGRVAEQYF. Written as DNA, the CDR3 is TGTGCCAGCAGTGGGGGTAGCGGGAGAGTTGCCGAGCAGTACTTC. The gene calls are TRBV6-2 or TRBV6-3 and TRBJ2-7; the match to TRBD2 covers 9 bases. After removal of 5 bases from V and 6 bases from J, the junction contained 11 bases not matched to a gene. The germline CDR1 and CDR2 sequences are MNHEY and SVGEGT. This CDR3 contains 15 residues.

J is TRBJ2-1 and V is TRBV28, with TRBD2 matching over 13 bases. The CDR3 spans 17 residues. Germline assignment: CDR1 MDHEN and CDR2 SYDVKM. With V trimmed by 6 bases and J by 3 bases, 8 bases remained unmatched. The CDR3 region has the DNA TGTGCCAGCAGCGGAGGGACTAGCGGGATCAGCTACAATGAGCAGTTCTTC. Amino acids: CASSGGTSGISYNEQFF.

V is TRBV27 and J is TRBJ1-5; maybe TRBD1 (5 bases). The germline V gene encodes CDR1 MNHEY and CDR2 SMNVEV (reference sequence). Trimming stripped 5 bases from V and 4 bases from J, with 15 bases between. This CDR3 region has 15 residues. The CDR3 coding sequence is TGTGCCAGCAGTCCAAAGCAGGGTCTGAATCAGCCCCAGCATTTT. Translated, it gives CASSPKQGLNQPQHF.

The rearrangement links TRBV6-5 to TRBJ2-7; D remains unclear. V dropped 5 bases and J dropped 1 base, with 9 bases sitting between them. Germline V gene lookup returns CDR1 MNHEY and CDR2 SVGAGI. The CDR3 sequence is 13 residues long. The CDR3 sequence is CASSLGASYEQYF. The CDR3, as DNA: TGTGCCAGCAGTCTAGGCGCGTCCTACGAGCAGTACTTC.

The gene calls are TRBV6-5 and TRBJ2-1, with D perhaps matching TRBD2 (6 bases). Trimming pared 5 bases from V and 0 bases from J, leaving 11 bases between. The V gene's germline CDR1 is MNHEY and CDR2 SVGAGI. The CDR3 contains 15 residues. The CDR3 DNA is TGTGCCAGCAGTCGGGACTGGAGCTCCTACAATGAGCAGTTCTTC. As protein: CASSRDWSSYNEQFF.